Listed here is a single T cell receptor (beta chain). In the source study's methods: Reference gene primers were amplified, and this amplification served to estimate nucleated cell counts. Sequencing used immunoSEQ multiplex PCR; TCRdb keeps in-frame clones, though not all of them. V and J calls and clone size are copied from that table; D and trimming were computed from the DNA. The sample comprises tens of thousands of clones, 85% to 90% of which are singletons, and 4.5% to 5% rests with the top ten. The data belong to a study of blood T cell repertoires in COVID-19. Whole-study context: Both acute and convalescent COVID-19 samples were obtained from the United States, Italy and Spain.

CDR1 and CDR2 from the germline V gene are SGHTA and FQGTGA. Trimming took 5 bases from V and 5 from J, leaving 16 bases between them. There are 14 residues in the CDR3. The chain employs TRBV7-3 and TRBJ2-7, with D tentatively TRBD2 (5 bases). The sequenced material came from peripheral blood. The receptor comes from a woman between 45 and 65 years old with active COVID-19. The CDR3 nucleotides read TGTGCCAGCAGCCCACGAACTAGATTCCACGAGCAGTACTTC. Translated: CASSPRTRFHEQYF.